The TCR beta chain described here comes from a study of OX40 agonist ivuxolimab in advanced cancers. Study details: Dose-escalation patients had hepatocellular carcinoma, melanoma, renal cell or head and neck cancer. Anti-PD-1, anti-PD-L1 or anti-CTLA-4 therapy given earlier was allowed, and approximately 40% had some.

Turning to this clone: The antigen remains undetermined.

Autoimmune disease history or systemic immunosuppression barred patients. General study points: No antigen was identified for the clonally expanded peripheral T cells.

Germline CDR1 is SGHVS and CDR2 is FNYEAQ. With 1 base clipped from V and 7 bases from J, the junction kept 6 bases outside the gene matches. The length of the CDR3 is 15 residues. Sequencing was performed with immunoSEQ multiplex PCR; in TCRdb, only in-frame clones are kept and a portion is missing. The sample comprises fewer than 50,000 clones, around 82% of which are singletons, and 6.5% to 8% rests with the top ten. The J gene is TRBJ1-5, the V gene TRBV7-6; 8 nucleotides match TRBD1. The source material was CD4+ or CD8+ T cells sorted from blood, sampled in a trial of the OX40 agonist ivuxolimab. The receptor's source is an adult with an advanced solid tumor such as melanoma, head and neck, liver or kidney cancer. The CDR3 loop reads CASSLGQGIRQPQHF. CDR3 nucleotide sequence: TGTGCCAGCAGCTTAGGACAGGGGATACGACAGCCCCAGCATTTT.